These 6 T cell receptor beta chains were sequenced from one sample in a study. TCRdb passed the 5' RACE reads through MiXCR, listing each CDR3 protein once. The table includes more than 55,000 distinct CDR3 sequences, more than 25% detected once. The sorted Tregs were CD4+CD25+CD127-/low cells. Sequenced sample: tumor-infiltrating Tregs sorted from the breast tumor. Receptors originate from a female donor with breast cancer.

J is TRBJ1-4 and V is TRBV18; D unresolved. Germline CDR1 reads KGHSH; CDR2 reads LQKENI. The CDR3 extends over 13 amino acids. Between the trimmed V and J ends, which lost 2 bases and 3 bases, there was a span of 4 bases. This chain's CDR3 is CASSPGANEKLFF. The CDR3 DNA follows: TGTGCCAGCTCACCAGGGGCTAATGAAAAACTGTTTTTT.

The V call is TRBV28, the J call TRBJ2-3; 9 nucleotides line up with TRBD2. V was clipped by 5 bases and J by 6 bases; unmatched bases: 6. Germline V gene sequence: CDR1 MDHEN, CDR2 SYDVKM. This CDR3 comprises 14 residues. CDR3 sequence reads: CASSLAGSMDTQYF. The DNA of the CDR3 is TGTGCCAGCAGTCTAGCGGGATCCATGGATACGCAGTATTTT.

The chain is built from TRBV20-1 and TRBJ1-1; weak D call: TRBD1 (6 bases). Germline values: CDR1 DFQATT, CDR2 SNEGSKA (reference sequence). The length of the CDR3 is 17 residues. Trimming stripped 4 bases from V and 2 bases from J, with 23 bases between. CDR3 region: CSANDNGYRVKNTEAFF. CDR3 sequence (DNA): TGCAGTGCTAACGATAATGGATACAGGGTAAAAAACACTGAAGCTTTCTTT.

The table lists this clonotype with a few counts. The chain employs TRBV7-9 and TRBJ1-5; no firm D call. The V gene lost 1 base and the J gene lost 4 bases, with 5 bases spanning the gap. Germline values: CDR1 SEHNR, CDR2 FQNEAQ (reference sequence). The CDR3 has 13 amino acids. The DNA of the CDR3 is TGTGCCAGCAGCTTAGGCAGGAATCAGCCCCAGCATTTT. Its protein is CASSLGRNQPQHF. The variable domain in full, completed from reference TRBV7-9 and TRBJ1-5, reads DTGVSQNPRHKITKRGQNVTFRCDPISEHNRLYWYRQTLGQGPEFLTYFQNEAQLEKSRLLSDRFSAERPKGSFSTLEIQRTEQGDSAMYLCASSLGRNQPQHFGDGTRLSIL.

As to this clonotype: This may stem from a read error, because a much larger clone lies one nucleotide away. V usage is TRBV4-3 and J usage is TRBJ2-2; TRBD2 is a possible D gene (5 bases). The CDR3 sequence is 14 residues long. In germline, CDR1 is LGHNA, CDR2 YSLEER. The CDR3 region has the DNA TGCGCCAGCAGCCAACTACCAGGCACCGGGGAGCGGTTTTTT. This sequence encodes CASSQLPGTGERFF.

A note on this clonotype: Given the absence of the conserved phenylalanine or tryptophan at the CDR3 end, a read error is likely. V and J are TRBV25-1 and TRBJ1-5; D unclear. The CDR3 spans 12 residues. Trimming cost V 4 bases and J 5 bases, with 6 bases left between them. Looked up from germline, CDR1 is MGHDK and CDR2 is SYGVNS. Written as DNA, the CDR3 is TGTGCCAGCAGTGCCCCAGATCAGCCCCAGCATCTT. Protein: CASSAPDQPQHL.